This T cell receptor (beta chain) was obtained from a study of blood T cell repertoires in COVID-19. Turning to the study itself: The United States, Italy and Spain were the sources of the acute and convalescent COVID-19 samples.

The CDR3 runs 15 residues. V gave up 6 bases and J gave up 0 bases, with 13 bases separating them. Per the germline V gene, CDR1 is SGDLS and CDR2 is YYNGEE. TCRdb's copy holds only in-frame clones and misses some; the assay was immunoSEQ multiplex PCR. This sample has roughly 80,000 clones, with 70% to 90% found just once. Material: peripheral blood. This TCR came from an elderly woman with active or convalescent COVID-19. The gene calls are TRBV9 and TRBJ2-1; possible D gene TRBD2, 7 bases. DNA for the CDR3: TGTGCCAGCACGAAGGGGGGGAGCTCCTACAATGAGCAGTTCTTC. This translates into CASTKGGSSYNEQFF.